The present entry profiles one T cell receptor (beta chain) with its context. Residents of 24 US areas, aged roughly 18 to 95 years, made up the participants. Clinical histories supplied by participants themselves formed the basis of cohort assignment. Profiling relied on immunoSEQ multiplex PCR, and the TCRdb table lists in-frame clones only, not all of them. The sample lists around 220,000 clones; around 83% were seen once. Trimming cost V 5 bases and J 5 bases, with 18 bases left between them. This CDR3 comprises 15 residues. CDR1 is SGHVS and CDR2 is FQNEAQ in the germline V gene. This sample is drawn from a study of blood T cell repertoires in COVID-19. Study summary: Nucleic acid was either cDNA or gDNA, and it came from T cells, B-cell-depleted T cells, or PBMCs.

Sequencing was performed on PBMCs or T cells enriched from blood (not recorded which). The chain joins TRBV7-8 to TRBJ2-5, with D maybe TRBD1 (7 bases). The origin of this receptor is a woman aged 40-49 years who had recovered from COVID-19. The CDR3, as DNA: TGTGCCAGCAGCCCACCGGAGACAGGGAGGGAGACCCAGTACTTC. Protein: CASSPPETGRETQYF. Full variable domain (missing parts from reference TRBV7-8 and TRBJ2-5): GAGVSQSPRYKVAKRGQDVALRCDPISGHVSLFWYQQALGQGPEFLTYFQNEAQLDKSGLPSDRFFAERPEGSVSTLKIQRTQQEDSAVYLCASSPPETGRETQYFGPGTRLLVL.